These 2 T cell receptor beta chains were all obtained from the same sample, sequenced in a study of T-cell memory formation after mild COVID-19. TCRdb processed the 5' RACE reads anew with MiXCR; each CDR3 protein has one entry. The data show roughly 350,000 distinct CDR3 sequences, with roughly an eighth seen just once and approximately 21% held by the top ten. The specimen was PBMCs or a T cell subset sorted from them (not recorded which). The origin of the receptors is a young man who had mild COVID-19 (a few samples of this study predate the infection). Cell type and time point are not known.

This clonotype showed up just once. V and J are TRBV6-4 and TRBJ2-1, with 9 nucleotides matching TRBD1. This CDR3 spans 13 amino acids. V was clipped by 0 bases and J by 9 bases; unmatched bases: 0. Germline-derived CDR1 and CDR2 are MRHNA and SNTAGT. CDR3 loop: CASSDSDRGEQFF. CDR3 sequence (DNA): TGTGCCAGCAGTGACTCGGACAGGGGTGAGCAGTTCTTC.

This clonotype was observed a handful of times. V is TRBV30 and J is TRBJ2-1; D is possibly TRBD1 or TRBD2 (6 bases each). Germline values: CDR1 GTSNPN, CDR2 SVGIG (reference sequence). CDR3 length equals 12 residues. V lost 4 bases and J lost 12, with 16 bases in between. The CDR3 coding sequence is TGTGCCTGGACAGGGGCGGGGTCATCGCAGTTCTTC. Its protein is CAWTGAGSSQFF. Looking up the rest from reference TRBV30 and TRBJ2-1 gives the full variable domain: SQTIHQWPATLVQPVGSPLSLECTVEGTSNPNLYWYRQAAGRGLQLLFYSVGIGQISSEVPQNLSASRPQDRQFILSSKKLLLSDSGFYLCAWTGAGSSQFFGPGTRLTVL.